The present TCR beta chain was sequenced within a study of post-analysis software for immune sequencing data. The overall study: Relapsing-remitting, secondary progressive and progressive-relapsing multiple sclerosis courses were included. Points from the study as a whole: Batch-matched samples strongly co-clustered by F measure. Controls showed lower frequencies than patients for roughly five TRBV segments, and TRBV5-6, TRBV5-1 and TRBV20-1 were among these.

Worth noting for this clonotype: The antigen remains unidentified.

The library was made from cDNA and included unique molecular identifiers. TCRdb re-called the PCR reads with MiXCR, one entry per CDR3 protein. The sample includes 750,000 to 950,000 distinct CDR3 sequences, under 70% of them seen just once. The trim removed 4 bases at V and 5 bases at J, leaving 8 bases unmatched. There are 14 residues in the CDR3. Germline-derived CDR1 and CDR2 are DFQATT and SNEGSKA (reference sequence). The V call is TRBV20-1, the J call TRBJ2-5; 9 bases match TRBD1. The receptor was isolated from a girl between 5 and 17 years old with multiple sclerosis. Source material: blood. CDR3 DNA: TGCAGTGCTACTTCTAAGACAGGGGGGGAGACCCAGTACTTC. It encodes CSATSKTGGETQYF.